This T cell receptor (beta chain) was captured by sequencing in a study of T cells in localized non-small cell lung cancer. General observations from the study: For the top 100 tumor clones, a median roughly 56 also appeared in adjacent lung. The study linked higher blood T cell density to longer overall survival. Clonality of T cells reached its maximum in uninvolved adjacent lung, surpassing tumor.

The germline V gene encodes CDR1 SGHNT and CDR2 YENEEA. Between the trimmed V and J ends, which lost 5 bases and 0 bases, there was a span of 10 bases. The CDR3 runs to 14 residues. Sequencing used immunoSEQ multiplex PCR; TCRdb keeps in-frame clones, though not all of them. Here the sample spans approximately 1,500 clones, 23% being singletons. By share of the sample, this clone is large (0.1 to 1%). Its target is unknown. The clonotype comes from a male donor at least 60 years old with stage I squamous cell lung carcinoma. This rearrangement joins TRBV11-3 to TRBJ1-1; unclear D gene. This specimen consisted of lung tumor tissue, obtained before any cancer treatment. CDR3 loop: CASSPSDMNTEAFF. The CDR3 DNA follows: TGTGCCAGCAGCCCTTCTGATATGAACACTGAAGCTTTCTTT.